This T cell receptor beta chain was sequenced for a study of blood T cell repertoires in COVID-19. Overall study: Some COVID-19 samples were acute and others convalescent; all came from the United States, Italy and Spain.

The CDR3 spans 15 residues. Germline V CDR1 and CDR2: SGHRS, YFSETQ. V lost 0 bases to trimming and J lost 4 bases, with 11 bases between them. Measured with immunoSEQ multiplex PCR; TCRdb has only the in-frame clones, and not every one. The sample has 200,000 to 250,000 clones; more than 65% are singletons. This receptor was taken from a man aged 50 or older with active or convalescent COVID-19. The J gene is TRBJ2-1, the V gene TRBV5-1, with D uncertain. Sequencing was performed on peripheral blood. Here the CDR3 reads CASSLVALTYNEQFF. CDR3 sequence (DNA): TGCGCCAGCAGCTTGGTGGCCTTGACTTACAATGAGCAGTTCTTC.